This T cell receptor beta chain was identified in a study of blood T cell repertoires in COVID-19. In the study overall: The United States, Italy and Spain were the sources of the acute and convalescent COVID-19 samples. T cells, B-cell-depleted T cells, or PBMCs supplied cDNA or gDNA.

Authors' methods: Researchers report that nucleated cell counts were estimated from reference gene primer amplification. The protocol was immunoSEQ multiplex PCR, while the TCRdb copy is restricted to in-frame clones and leaves out a portion. That table furnishes V, J and clone size, whereas the DNA furnished D and trimming. The sample yields 70,000 to 95,000 clones, about four fifths seen once. V was clipped by 6 bases and J by 6 bases; unmatched bases: 12. Germline loops: CDR1 ENHRY, CDR2 SYGVKD. The CDR3 is 15 amino acids. Source material: peripheral blood. The chain uses TRBV10-3 and TRBJ2-7, with 9 bases aligning to TRBD2. The clonotype originates from a woman in her 70s with acute or convalescent COVID-19. DNA of the CDR3: TGTGCCATCAGCGGTAACGTAGCGGGAGAGGGCGAGCAGTACTTC. Its translation is CAISGNVAGEGEQYF.